This TCR beta chain emerged from a study of blood T cell repertoires in COVID-19. Overall study: Samples of COVID-19 (acute and convalescent) were obtained from the United States, Italy and Spain.

While infection was still active, Seattle patients were enrolled and then followed longitudinally. Per the original data handling: Estimated nucleated cell counts came from reference gene primer amplification. Produced via immunoSEQ multiplex PCR; TCRdb's table is partial and in-frame only. V and J calls and clone size are as listed in that table; D and trimming were resolved from the DNA. The data contain a few hundred thousand clones, around 90% of them singletons. Per the germline V gene, CDR1 is SQVTM and CDR2 is ANQGSEA. The length of the CDR3 is 12 residues. Trimming cost V 5 bases and J 3 bases, with 7 bases left between them.

The chain carries TRBV29-1 and TRBJ1-4, with D uncertain. The sample consisted of peripheral blood. This TCR derives from a woman aged 25-40 years with COVID-19, enrolled during active disease. CDR3: CSVMSANEKLFF. CDR3 sequence (DNA): TGCAGCGTTATGTCTGCTAATGAAAAACTGTTTTTT.